This T cell receptor (beta chain) was profiled in a study of Graves' ophthalmopathy and Graves' hyperthyroidism. Study overall: The study drew peripheral blood at initial diagnosis, before any treatment. Study-wide results and limits: Blood also carried most expanded thyroid clonotypes exceeding 0.001 frequency.

The TCR beta CDR3 regions underwent amplification from RNA transcripts. The first round was an RT-PCR with HTBI primers, and the second round was a multiplex PCR. TCRdb reprocessed the multiplex PCR reads via MiXCR and lists one record per CDR3 protein. The table has about 210,000 distinct CDR3 sequences, 25% to 30% seen once. With a duration under 3 months, ophthalmopathy in the donors showed moderate-to-severe activity, CAS ≥3 and NOSPECS ≥4. Establishment of the diagnosis relied upon clinical symptoms, serum thyroxine, TRAb, thyroid ultrasound and orbital computed tomography. This clonotype was detected ten times or more. Its cognate antigen is unknown. Sequencing was performed on peripheral blood. This sequence was found in a middle-aged man with Graves' ophthalmopathy.

The CDR3 region has the DNA TGCGCCAGCAGCCAAGATCGGGAGAACTACGAGCAGTACTTC. This encodes CASSQDRENYEQYF. The chain is built from TRBV4-3 and TRBJ2-7; a weak D match, TRBD2 (6 bases). CDR1 and CDR2 from the germline V gene are LGHNA and YSLEER. The CDR3 contains 14 residues. Trimming cost V 0 bases and J 3 bases, with 9 bases left between them.